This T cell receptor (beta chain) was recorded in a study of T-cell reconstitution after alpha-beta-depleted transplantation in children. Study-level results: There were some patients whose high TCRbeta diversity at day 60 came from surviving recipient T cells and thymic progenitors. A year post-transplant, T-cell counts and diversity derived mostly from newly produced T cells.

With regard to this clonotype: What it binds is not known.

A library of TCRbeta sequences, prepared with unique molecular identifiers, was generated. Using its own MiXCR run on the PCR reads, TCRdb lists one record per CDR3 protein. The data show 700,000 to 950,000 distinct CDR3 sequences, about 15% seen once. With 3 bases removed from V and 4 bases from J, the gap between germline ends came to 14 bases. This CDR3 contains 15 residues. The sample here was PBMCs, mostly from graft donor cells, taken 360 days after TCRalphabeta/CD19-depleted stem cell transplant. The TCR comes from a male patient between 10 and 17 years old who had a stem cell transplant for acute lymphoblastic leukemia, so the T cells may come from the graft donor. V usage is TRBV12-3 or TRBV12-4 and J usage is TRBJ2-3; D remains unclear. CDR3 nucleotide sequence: TGTGCCAGCAGTTTGGCTTTTCGGGCCGCAGATACGCAGTATTTT. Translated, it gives CASSLAFRAADTQYF.